This entry lists 30 T cell receptor delta chains sequenced from one sample in a study of gammadelta T cells in human blood. TCRdb reapplied CATT to the RT-PCR reads. Among about 1,200 delta-chain clones, 1.5% to 2% were seen once, and the ten largest hold roughly 14%. Material: non-Vgamma9Vdelta2 gamma-delta T cells from adult blood. The source is a human donor.

In its sample, this clone ranks as large. V and J are TRDV1 and TRDJ1, with D maybe TRDD3 (7 bases). There are 21 residues in the CDR3. Germline values: CDR1 TSWWSYY, CDR2 QGS. V lost 4 bases to trimming and J lost 0 bases, with 30 bases between them. CDR3 sequence reads: CALGGPFLDTGDRSYTDKLIF. CDR3 nucleotides: TGTGCTCTTGGGGGACCATTCCTAGATACTGGGGATAGGTCCTACACCGATAAACTCATCTTT.

This clone is deemed large (0.1 to 1%). This sequence joins TRDV1 and TRDJ1; perhaps TRDD3 as D (5 bases). The CDR3 is 19 residues long. Trimming stripped 3 bases from V and 0 bases from J, with 23 bases between. Germline CDR1 reads TSWWSYY; CDR2 reads QGS. CDR3 in DNA: TGTGCTCTTGGGGATTATCCAACTTCAGCTCTGGGCCACACCGATAAACTCATCTTT. Translated, it gives CALGDYPTSALGHTDKLIF.

This clone counts as large. The chain recombines TRAV38-2/DV8 with TRDJ1; TRDD3 agrees at 10 bases. The junction had 24 bases not matched to a gene; V was cut back by 0 bases and J by 4 bases. The V gene's germline CDR1 is TSESDYY and CDR2 QEAYKQQN. This CDR3 has 22 amino acids. CDR3 DNA sequence: TGTGCTTATAGGAGCGCTCCTACGACTGGGGGATCGGTTGGGATGGGAAGCGATAAACTCATCTTT. Its translation: CAYRSAPTTGGSVGMGSDKLIF.

By proportion, this clone is large. Other DNA sequences in the same sample also yield this CDR3. The J gene is TRDJ1, the V gene TRAV29/DV5; 8 nucleotides match TRDD3. This CDR3 contains 19 residues. Trimming took 0 bases from V and 0 from J; bases not matched to a gene: 16. Germline CDR1 and CDR2: NSMFDY and ISSIKDK. CDR3 sequence reads: CAASAVPNWGFRYTDKLIF. As DNA, the CDR3 is TGTGCAGCAAGCGCGGTCCCCAACTGGGGGTTCCGGTACACCGATAAACTCATCTTT.

By frequency in the sample, this clone is large. This chain connects TRDV1 to TRDJ1; 13 nucleotides agree with TRDD3. Germline CDR1 is TSWWSYY and CDR2 is QGS. This CDR3 has 18 amino acids. V gave up 7 bases and J gave up 0 bases; unmatched junction bases: 11. In nucleotides, the CDR3 is TGTGCTCTTGACCTCGACTGGGGGATACGCCCAAACACCGATAAACTCATCTTT. This translates into CALDLDWGIRPNTDKLIF.

The chain carries TRDV1 and TRDJ1, with TRDD3 matching over 7 bases. The CDR3 extends over 16 amino acids. The ends lost 3 bases at V and 8 bases at J; junction bases unmatched: 15. Germline values: CDR1 TSWWSYY, CDR2 QGS. CDR3 sequence reads: CALGDLRPVGGSKLIF. The CDR3 region has the DNA TGTGCTCTTGGGGACCTCCGGCCTGTCGGGGGATCCAAACTCATCTTT.

On this clone: A much larger clone differs from this one at a single base, so this may be a read error. This chain joins TRDV1 and TRDJ2; 7 positions match TRDD3. This CDR3 comprises 25 residues. CDR1 and CDR2 from the germline V gene are TSWWSYY and QGS. CDR3 nucleotide sequence: TGTGCTCTTGTGGAACTAGTGGCTTCCAGGTATTATTTGGGGGACCAACCCCATTTGACAGCACAACTCTTCTTT. It codes for CALVELVASRYYLGDQPHLTAQLFF.

Comment on this clone: A far larger clone is one nucleotide away, so this likely arose from a read error. The V gene is TRDV3, the J gene TRDJ1; D unclear. TCRdb lists no J gene, so it was determined here by aligning the DNA to germline. V was trimmed by 4 bases and J by 7 bases, leaving 10 bases between them. This CDR3 comprises 10 residues. Looked up from germline, CDR1 is TVYSNPD and CDR2 is GDNSRS (reference sequence). This chain's CDR3 is CACRYCKLIF. In DNA, the CDR3 is TGTGCCTGCCGGTACTGTAAACTCATCTTT.

As concerns this clone: No DNA is shown, since the ends of the CDR3 on it are uncertain; the CDR3 is the one TCRdb lists. The chain recombines TRAV29/DV5 with TRDJ1; the table calls TRDD3, which could not be checked here. The CDR3 is 20 amino acids in total, end residues counted. Germline loops: CDR1 NSMFDY, CDR2 ISSIKDK. The CDR3 is CSVLLCSKRAGDTYTDKLIF.

To note about this clone: TCRdb shows a much larger clone's protein in place of this DNA's translation, and the two differ at residue 11, likely through a read error; the protein shown is translated from the DNA. The gene calls are TRDV1 and TRDJ1; D is ambiguous. The CDR3 spans 17 residues. Trimming took off 5 bases at V and 0 bases at J, with 19 bases between the two ends. Germline V gene sequence: CDR1 TSWWSYY, CDR2 QGS. CDR3 sequence: CALGRGHPGIDTDKLIF. CDR3 nucleotides: TGTGCTCTTGGGAGAGGGCATCCTGGAATTGACACCGATAAACTCATCTTT.

This clone is categorized as medium-sized. V usage is TRAV29/DV5 and J usage is TRDJ1; 12 nucleotides line up with TRDD3. The CDR3 has 28 residues. The germline V gene has CDR1 NSMFDY and CDR2 ISSIKDK. V was clipped by 1 base and J by 0 bases; unmatched bases: 40. This chain's CDR3 is CAASHIFTPHGTRYWGIHPFPYTDKLIF. CDR3 sequence (DNA): TGTGCAGCAAGCCATATTTTTACTCCGCACGGGACCCGGTACTGGGGGATACACCCTTTCCCCTACACCGATAAACTCATCTTT.

This clone is large in the sample. This chain links TRAV29/DV5 with TRDJ1; D possibly matches TRDD2 or TRDD3 (6 bases each). Germline V gene sequence: CDR1 NSMFDY, CDR2 ISSIKDK. There are 24 residues in the CDR3. Between the trimmed V and J ends, which lost 0 bases and 0 bases, there was a span of 39 bases. The CDR3 is CAASEAFPLYWDYRNQGYTDKLIF. In nucleotides, the CDR3 is TGTGCAGCAAGCGAGGCCTTCCCATTGTACTGGGATTACCGAAACCAGGGGTACACCGATAAACTCATCTTT. The variable domain in full, completed from reference TRAV29/DV5 and TRDJ1, reads DQQVKQNSPSLSVQEGRISILNCDYTNSMFDYFLWYKKYPAEGPTFLISISSIKDKNEDGRFTVFLNKSAKHLSLHIVPSQPGDSAVYFCAASEAFPLYWDYRNQGYTDKLIFGKGTRVTVEP.

The table lists this clone with a few counts. This is likely an artifact of a read error, given a far larger clone one base away. The V call is TRDV3, the J call TRDJ1, with 9 positions matching TRDD3. There are 14 residues in the CDR3. Germline-derived CDR1 and CDR2 are TVYSNPD and GDNSRS (reference sequence). After removal of 5 bases from V and 4 bases from J, the junction contained 11 bases not matched to a gene. The DNA for the CDR3 is TGTGCCCTAGCCTACTGGGGGAGTCACGATAAACTCATCTTT. Amino acids: CALAYWGSHDKLIF.

This clone was picked up a small number of times. This clone may be a read error of a much larger clone one base away. V is TRDV1 and J is TRDJ1; 12 bases fit TRDD3. Matching the DNA to germline supplied the J gene, which TCRdb does not give. CDR3 length: 22 amino acids. Trimming at V came to 9 bases and at J to 8 bases, leaving 34 bases not matched to a gene. Germline assignment: CDR1 TSWWSYY and CDR2 QGS. The CDR3 coding sequence is TGTGCTCTGATCCCAGGGCAGCACGTTGGGGGCAGCTGGGGGATACGATGGGTGAAACTCATCTTT. It translates to CALIPGQHVGGSWGIRWVKLIF.

This clone is labeled large (0.1 to 1%). This chain links TRDV3 with TRDJ1, with 12 nucleotides matching TRDD3. V trimming: 5 bases; J trimming: 4 bases; junction bases outside the gene matches: 14. CDR1 and CDR2 from the germline V gene are TVYSNPD and GDNSRS (reference sequence). This CDR3 is 16 amino acids long. The CDR3 bases are TGTGCCCTCTGGGGCCTACTGGGGGATACCGTCGATAAACTCATCTTT. Its protein product is CALWGLLGDTVDKLIF.

In this sample, this clone is large (0.1 to 1%). This chain links TRDV1 with TRDJ1; TRDD3 matches at 11 bases. The CDR3 runs 24 residues. V lost 4 bases to trimming and J lost 3 bases; unmatched junction nucleotides: 31. CDR1 is TSWWSYY, CDR2 QGS, per germline. As DNA, the CDR3 is TGTGCTCTTGGGGGGTTCCGGCCTATGGAACTGATTGGGGGATACGAAGGTTTCGCCGATAAACTCATCTTT. Its translation is CALGGFRPMELIGGYEGFADKLIF.

This clone came up a few times. A read error is the likely source, as a far larger clone sits one nucleotide away. At the DNA level, this CDR3 is encoded by other sequences in the same sample as well. V and J are TRDV1 and TRDJ1; no firm D call. The germline gives CDR1 TSWWSYY, CDR2 QGS. V lost 5 bases to trimming and J lost 2 bases, with 9 bases between them. The CDR3 totals 13 residues. DNA of the CDR3: TGTGCTCTTGGGAACCGCGGGACCGATAAACTCATCTTT. Protein sequence: CALGNRGTDKLIF.

Sample share makes this clone large. J is TRDJ1 and V is TRDV3, with 9 bases aligning to TRDD3. CDR3 length: 17 residues. Losses at the gene ends were 1 base for V and 10 bases for J; bases not matched to a gene: 22. In germline, CDR1 is TVYSNPD, CDR2 GDNSRS (reference sequence). Written as DNA, the CDR3 is TGTGCCTTTACTCTCTTCACCCCACCTACACCGGGGATACGACTCATCTTT. Protein sequence: CAFTLFTPPTPGIRLIF. Variable domain in full (rest from reference TRDV3 and TRDJ1): CDKVTQSSPDQTVASGSEVVLLCTYDTVYSNPDLFWYRIRPDYSFQFVFYGDNSRSEGADFTQGRFSVKHILTQKAFHLVISPVRTEDSATYYCAFTLFTPPTPGIRLIFGKGTRVTVEP.

Remarks on this clone: The TCRdb protein comes from a much larger clone and disagrees with this DNA's translation at residue 21, likely due to a read error; the protein given here is derived from the DNA. This sequence joins TRDV1 and TRDJ1; 9 bases are shared with TRDD3. CDR1 TSWWSYY and CDR2 QGS come from the germline V gene. The CDR3 length is 23 residues. The CDR3 DNA reads as TGTGCTCTTGGGGGAGGGGTTGGCCACACCATAGTATGGGGGATAGGGTACACCGATAAACGCATCTTT. It translates to CALGGGVGHTIVWGIGYTDKRIF.

Comments on this clone: A read error is likely here: a far larger clone is one base away. V gene TRDV1 combines with J gene TRDJ1; 8 nucleotides agree with TRDD3. J gave up 7 bases and V 3 bases, and 22 bases lay outside the gene matches. The CDR3 loop spans 19 amino acids. Germline V gives CDR1 TSWWSYY, CDR2 QGS. The DNA of the CDR3 is TGTGCTCTTGGGGACCACGATCGGGGATACACTCAGAGAGGGGGTAAACTCATCTTT. Translation: CALGDHDRGYTQRGGKLIF.

Concerning this clone: The likely explanation is a read error, given a far larger clone one base away. Other DNA sequences in this specimen translate into the identical CDR3. The J gene is TRDJ1, the V gene TRDV1; TRDD3 is a possible D gene (5 bases). The germline V gene has CDR1 TSWWSYY and CDR2 QGS. The CDR3 is 17 residues long. Trimming took off 0 bases at V and 0 bases at J, with 14 bases between the two ends. The CDR3 DNA reads TGTGCTCTTGGGGAACTTCGTCGGGGACCTTACACCGATAAACTCATCTTT. This sequence encodes CALGELRRGPYTDKLIF.

In this sample, this clone is large (0.1 to 1%). Other nucleotide sequences from this sample produce the same CDR3. This chain uses TRDV1 with TRDJ1; TRDD3 matches at 13 bases. Germline CDR1 is TSWWSYY and CDR2 is QGS. V lost 1 base to trimming and J lost 2 bases; unmatched junction nucleotides: 34. The CDR3 is 27 amino acids. CDR3 sequence reads: CALGEPVGGFLRFTGGYAGCSTDKLIF. The CDR3 region has the DNA TGTGCTCTTGGGGAACCGGTCGGGGGCTTCCTACGGTTCACTGGGGGATACGCTGGGTGTAGTACCGATAAACTCATCTTT.

This clone is termed medium-sized. The gene calls are TRDV1 and TRDJ1, with 10 bases that match TRDD3. Germline V gene lookup returns CDR1 TSWWSYY and CDR2 QGS. The CDR3 consists of 24 residues. The trim removed 4 bases at V and 4 bases at J, leaving 33 bases unmatched. CDR3 protein: CALGVLTTPPPVGDTPWWDDKLIF. CDR3 nucleotides: TGTGCTCTTGGGGTCCTGACTACTCCCCCCCCTGTGGGGGATACTCCTTGGTGGGACGATAAACTCATCTTT.

The sample holds a few counts of this clone. A read error may be the cause here, since a much bigger clone is one base away. This chain joins TRDV1 and TRDJ1; D might be TRDD3 (5 bases). The CDR3 is 19 amino acids. Trimming shortened V by 4 bases and J by 2 bases, and 26 bases separated the two germline ends. Germline-derived CDR1 and CDR2 are TSWWSYY and QGS. CDR3 sequence (DNA): TGTGCTCTTGGGGGTTCGCAATACGGTTTCATAATAATGACCGATAAACTCATCTTT. Its protein product is CALGGSQYGFIIMTDKLIF.

As regards this clone: A read error likely explains this, since a far larger clone differs by one base. The V and J genes are TRAV38-2/DV8 and TRDJ1; possible D gene TRDD2, 8 bases. There are 24 residues in the CDR3. Germline values: CDR1 TSESDYY, CDR2 QEAYKQQN. The CDR3 nucleotides are TGTGCTTATAGGAGCGGTACTTCCTACGCCCCTAATGAGGTGGGGGAGAGTGGGCCCGATAAACCCATCTTT. Encoded protein: CAYRSGTSYAPNEVGESGPDKPIF.

Details on this clone: Only one base separates this from a far larger clonotype, so it likely reflects a read error. This sample includes further DNA sequences coding for the same CDR3. J is TRDJ1 and V is TRDV1, with D uncertain. This CDR3 has 17 amino acids. Between the trimmed V and J ends, which lost 0 bases and 0 bases, there was a span of 14 bases. CDR1 is TSWWSYY, CDR2 QGS, per germline. CDR3 amino acids: CALGELRRGPYTDKLIF. CDR3 nucleotides: TGTGCTCTTGGGGAACTTCGCCGGGGCCCTTACACCGATAAACTCATCTTT.

This clone is deemed large. The V and J genes are TRDV1 and TRDJ1, with 9 bases aligning to TRDD2. This CDR3 has 20 residues. V was clipped by 3 bases and J by 0 bases; unmatched bases: 17. Germline CDR1 is TSWWSYY and CDR2 is QGS. The DNA for the CDR3 is TGTGCTCTTGGGGACGGCCTTCCTACCCAGTATACCTTCTACACCGATAAACTCATCTTT. Protein product: CALGDGLPTQYTFYTDKLIF.

By sample fraction, this clone is medium-sized. V and J are TRDV3 and TRDJ1, with 12 bases lining up with TRDD3. This CDR3 has 19 amino acids. The V and J ends lost 4 bases and 4 bases, in that order; junction bases with no gene match: 22. Germline V gives CDR1 TVYSNPD, CDR2 GDNSRS (reference sequence). The CDR3 coding sequence is TGTGCCTACTACCCTGTACCGCGACTGGGGGATACTGGAGTCGATAAACTCATCTTT. It translates to CAYYPVPRLGDTGVDKLIF.

About this clone: A much larger clone sits a single nucleotide away, making a read error possible. Other DNA sequences in this specimen translate into the identical CDR3. This chain links TRAV29/DV5 with TRDJ1, with 12 bases aligning to TRDD3. TCRdb does not report a J gene; here it was assigned by matching the DNA to germline references. The CDR3 is 28 amino acids. V shed 1 base and J 0 bases; nucleotides not matched to a gene: 40. In germline, CDR1 is NSMFDY, CDR2 ISSIKDK. The CDR3 sequence: CAASHIFTPHGTRYWGIHPFPYTDKLIF. CDR3 nucleotides: TGTGCAGCAAGCCATATTTTTACTCCGCACGGAACCCGGTACTGGGGGATACACCCTTTCCCCTACACCGATAAACTCATCTTT.

This clone is categorized as medium-sized. This chain joins TRDV1 and TRDJ1; 7 nucleotides align to TRDD3. The ends lost 2 bases at V and 0 bases at J; junction bases unmatched: 21. The length of the CDR3 is 21 residues. The germline V gene has CDR1 TSWWSYY and CDR2 QGS. CDR3 DNA: TGTGCTCTTGGGGAAGGGGGATCCTTTCAATACTGGGGCCCTAACACCGATAAACTCATCTTT. Residues: CALGEGGSFQYWGPNTDKLIF.